The clone carrying this T cell receptor (beta chain) came up once. Its antigen is not known. PCR involved 60 Vbeta and 13 Jbeta primers. Data came from immunoSEQ multiplex PCR; TCRdb stores just in-frame clones and leaves some out. The sample lists 130,000 to 150,000 clones, approximately 71% occurring once. The data are from a study of cytomegalovirus exposure and HLA in healthy donors. Study results and limitations: According to an earlier analysis, most TCR beta V segments yielded productive rearrangements about 90% or about 30% of the time. The authors excluded some V segments, including TRBV6-2 and TRBV6-3, as indistinguishable. Cytomegalovirus association was listed for approximately 150 TCR beta chains. Later work showed greater clonal expansion in HLA-associated TCR beta chains than in equally common others.

This CDR3 has 15 residues. Germline CDR1 is MGHRA and CDR2 is YSYEKL. Trimming removed 1 base from V and 3 bases from J; junction bases left unmatched: 3. The TCR comes from a woman aged 45-60 years in good health and CMV-seronegative. This sequence joins TRBV4-1 and TRBJ2-3; the match to TRBD1 covers 8 bases. The sample consisted of PBMCs. This chain's CDR3 is CASSQGQGWTDTQYF. For the CDR3, the DNA is TGCGCCAGCAGCCAAGGACAGGGGTGGACAGATACGCAGTATTTT.